What follows are 26 T cell receptor beta chains derived from one specimen sequenced in a study of blood T cells in healthy people across ages. With a J-beta primer mix and a sample-barcoded 5' primer, a second PCR ran about 6 to 11 cycles. TCRdb itself ran the 5' RACE reads through MiXCR, one entry per CDR3 protein. The table includes about 570,000 distinct CDR3 sequences, about 27% detected once. These same records also appear under a second study, on T cells of mothers and their children.

The sample comprised blood. The source of these receptors is a boy aged 2 to 10 in good health.

In regard to this clonotype: The junction departs from germline at one end; a sequencing error may be responsible. J is TRBJ2-2 and V is TRBV12-3 or TRBV12-4, with 7 bases matching TRBD1. This CDR3 comprises 14 residues. This chain's CDR3 is CASRTGMGTRELFF. The CDR3 bases are TGTGCCAGCAGGACAGGGATGGGCACCAGGGAGCTGTTTTTT.

This clonotype has more than one count but fewer than ten. The junction departs from germline at one end; a sequencing error may be responsible. The rearrangement links TRBV5-1 to TRBJ2-5, with TRBD2 matching over 11 bases. The CDR3 sequence is 17 residues long. Germline V gene lookup returns CDR1 SGHRS and CDR2 YFSETQ. The CDR3 DNA follows: TGCGCCGGCAGCTTGGTTCTAGCGGGAGGAGGCCAAGAGACCCAGTACTTC. Its protein is CAGSLVLAGGGQETQYF.

The sample holds a few counts of this clonotype. The J gene is TRBJ2-7, the V gene TRBV7-9, with TRBD1 as a possible D gene (7 bases). Germline V CDR1 and CDR2: SEHNR, FQNEAQ (reference sequence). The CDR3 covers 15 residues. V was trimmed by 4 bases and J by 12 bases, leaving 25 bases between them. The CDR3 region has the DNA TGTGCCAGCAGCTCGGGGGACAGTTTGGTACAGGGGACGTACTTC. Protein sequence: CASSSGDSLVQGTYF.

The chain employs TRBV7-2 and TRBJ2-1, with 7 bases identical to TRBD1. The CDR3 extends over 16 amino acids. Germline V lookup: CDR1 SGHTA, CDR2 FQGNSA. The trim removed 6 bases at V and 5 bases at J, leaving 13 bases unmatched. Here the CDR3 reads CASSRQPGTVNNEQFF. For the CDR3, the DNA is TGTGCCAGCAGTCGACAGCCCGGGACAGTGAACAATGAGCAGTTCTTC.

This clonotype has only a few counts. This rearrangement joins TRBV9 to TRBJ2-3; D gene uncertain. Germline CDR1 SGDLS, CDR2 YYNGEE. The V end was cut by 3 bases, the J end by 3 bases, with 14 bases between. The CDR3 contains 15 residues. The CDR3 is CASSASRYWTDTQYF. The DNA for the CDR3 is TGTGCCAGCAGCGCTAGTCGGTACTGGACAGATACGCAGTATTTT.

The V call is TRBV25-1, the J call TRBJ1-1; D uncertain. V lost 1 base and J lost 10, with 13 bases in between. CDR3 length: 13 residues. Germline V CDR1 and CDR2: MGHDK, SYGVNS. CDR3 protein: CASSESGAMGAFF. The CDR3 coding sequence is TGTGCCAGCAGTGAATCGGGCGCGATGGGAGCTTTCTTT.

This clonotype appeared a few times. V and J are TRBV20-1 and TRBJ2-1; 14 bases match TRBD2. TRBJ2-7 matches the DNA end more closely, so the J call is doubtful. The V gene's germline CDR1 is DFQATT and CDR2 SNEGSKA (reference sequence). There are 17 residues in the CDR3. The CDR3 DNA follows: TGCAGTGCTAGAGGCGGGACTAGCGGGGGCTCCTACAATGAGCAGTACTTC. It codes for CSARGGTSGGSYNEQYF.

This clonotype was counted a few times. The chain joins TRBV6-5 to TRBJ1-1, with a possible D match to TRBD1 (5 bases). Per the germline V gene, CDR1 is MNHEY and CDR2 is SVGAGI. Trimming shortened V by 0 bases and J by 8 bases, and 13 bases separated the two germline ends. This CDR3 is built from 14 residues. The CDR3 DNA reads TGTGCCAGCAGTTACTCGATACAGGCGGTGGAAGCTTTCTTT. Translated: CASSYSIQAVEAFF.

V and J are TRBV6-5 and TRBJ2-7; 9 nucleotides line up with TRBD1. From germline, CDR1 is MNHEY and CDR2 SVGAGI. V was pared by 1 base and J by 5 bases, with 6 bases of the junction left unmatched. This CDR3 has 15 residues. This CDR3 reads CASSYLLDRGNEQYF. In DNA form, the CDR3 reads TGTGCCAGCAGTTACTTGCTGGACAGGGGTAACGAGCAGTACTTC.

This clonotype was detected only a few times. The chain carries TRBV12-5 and TRBJ2-7, with D perhaps matching TRBD1 (5 bases). The CDR3 has 14 residues. CDR1 is LGHNT, CDR2 FRNRAP, per germline. V gave up 6 bases and J gave up 5 bases, with 17 bases separating them. The CDR3, as DNA: TGTGCTAGTGGCCTAGGACCGGACAATCACGAGCAGTACTTC. It is translated as CASGLGPDNHEQYF.

The table lists this clonotype with many counts. This chain links TRBV10-2 with TRBJ2-7; no firm D call. Germline V gene data show CDR1 as WSHSY and CDR2 as SAAADI. The V end lost 9 bases, the J end lost 6 bases, and 15 bases lay between the germline ends. CDR3 length: 12 amino acids. In nucleotides, the CDR3 is TGCGCCAGTATGGGGATTTTGGGCGAGCAGTACTTC. Protein sequence: CASMGILGEQYF.

V is TRBV29-1 and J is TRBJ2-7; 9 nucleotides match TRBD1. The CDR3 loop spans 14 amino acids. Unmatched junction bases numbered 16, after V lost 6 bases and J lost 10 bases. Germline values: CDR1 SQVTM, CDR2 ANQGSEA. The CDR3 coding sequence is TGCAGCGTACTAAGACAGGGGGTACGCGAGGGCCAGTACTTC. This sequence encodes CSVLRQGVREGQYF.

The gene calls are TRBV3-1 and TRBJ1-1; 9 positions agree with TRBD1. This CDR3 has 14 amino acids. Trimming at V came to 5 bases and at J to 7 bases, leaving 8 bases not matched to a gene. Germline CDR1 LGHDT, CDR2 YNNKEL (reference sequence). Here the CDR3 DNA reads TGTGCCAGCAGCGAACTGACAGGGGGGGGTGAAGCTTTCTTT. It encodes CASSELTGGGEAFF.

This chain uses TRBV14 with TRBJ2-6, with D perhaps matching TRBD1 (5 bases). The CDR3 spans 16 residues. V lost 5 bases and J lost 3, with 14 bases in between. Germline V gene lookup returns CDR1 SGHDN and CDR2 FVKESK. The CDR3 spells CASSDYRRRGANVLTF. The DNA for the CDR3 is TGTGCCAGCAGCGATTACAGGCGGCGTGGGGCCAACGTCCTGACTTTC.

This chain links TRBV27 with TRBJ2-1; D is unclear. The V gene lost 9 bases and the J gene lost 0 bases, with 6 bases spanning the gap. CDR3 length: 12 residues. Germline CDR1 MNHEY, CDR2 SMNVEV (reference sequence). In nucleotides, the CDR3 is TGTGCCAGTGGCTTCTCCTACAATGAGCAGTTCTTC. This sequence encodes CASGFSYNEQFF.

The chain carries TRBV15 and TRBJ1-6; unclear D gene. CDR1 LNHNV and CDR2 YYDKDF come from the germline V gene (reference sequence). Trimming left V 5 bases short and J 7 bases short, with 6 bases between. The length of the CDR3 is 12 residues. The CDR3 DNA reads TGTGCCACCAGCGCGAAAAATTCACCCCTCCACTTT. Amino acids: CATSAKNSPLHF.

The gene calls are TRBV5-5 and TRBJ2-2; TRBD2 agrees at 10 bases. From germline, CDR1 is SGHKS and CDR2 YYEKEE (reference sequence). This CDR3 contains 17 residues. V lost 3 bases, J lost 4 bases, and 9 bases stayed unmatched. In DNA form, the CDR3 reads TGTGCCAGCAGCTCCCTTTCCACTAGCGGGACCACCGGGGAGCTGTTTTTT. It specifies CASSSLSTSGTTGELFF.

V and J are TRBV6-2 or TRBV6-3 and TRBJ2-3; D may be TRBD2 (5 bases). The CDR3 consists of 15 residues. The V and J ends lost 2 bases and 0 bases respectively, with 9 bases between them. The germline V gene encodes CDR1 MNHEY and CDR2 SVGEGT. The DNA of the CDR3 is TGTGCCAGCAGTTACGGTGGCGGGAGCACAGATACGCAGTATTTT. Its protein is CASSYGGGSTDTQYF.

This chain links TRBV29-1 with TRBJ2-7; D is perhaps TRBD2 (6 bases). Gene TRBJ2-1 matches the end of the DNA better, so the J call may be wrong. There are 14 residues in the CDR3. Germline CDR1 SQVTM, CDR2 ANQGSEA. This CDR3 is CSVLGGKVYNEQFF. Here the CDR3 DNA reads TGCAGCGTCCTCGGCGGGAAGGTTTACAATGAGCAGTTCTTC.

The chain links TRBV10-3 to TRBJ2-6; D ambiguous. Germline lookup yields CDR1 ENHRY and CDR2 SYGVKD. V lost 7 bases to trimming and J lost 2 bases, with 6 bases between them. This CDR3 region has 13 residues. CDR3 residues: CAINEAGANVLTF. DNA of the CDR3: TGTGCCATCAACGAGGCTGGGGCCAACGTCCTGACTTTC.

This clonotype has a handful of counts. The chain combines TRBV12-3 or TRBV12-4 with TRBJ2-5, with 8 bases fitting TRBD2. This CDR3 contains 13 residues. Losses at the gene ends were 8 bases for V and 5 bases for J; bases not matched to a gene: 7. CDR3: CASFSGAGETQYF. Written as DNA, the CDR3 is TGTGCCAGCTTTAGCGGGGCCGGGGAGACCCAGTACTTC.

This clonotype showed up just a few times. The CDR3 spells CASSLGVSGKGQETQYF. The CDR3 bases are TGTGCCAGCAGCTTAGGTGTCTCAGGGAAAGGGCAAGAGACCCAGTACTTC. The rearrangement links TRBV7-2 to TRBJ2-5; D is possibly TRBD1 (5 bases). Germline V lookup: CDR1 SGHTA, CDR2 FQGNSA. The CDR3 is 17 residues long. Trimming stripped 1 base from V and 2 bases from J, with 17 bases between.

The chain joins TRBV20-1 to TRBJ2-3; 7 bases are a match to TRBD2. Germline CDR1 is DFQATT and CDR2 is SNEGSKA (reference sequence). This CDR3 has 16 amino acids. V lost 2 bases to trimming and J lost 2 bases; unmatched junction nucleotides: 10. As DNA, the CDR3 is TGCAGTGCTAGACCCCTTAAAAGCGGGATCACAGATACGCAGTATTTT. Translating gives CSARPLKSGITDTQYF.

This clonotype was seen more than once but under ten times. The chain joins TRBV5-1 to TRBJ2-7, with TRBD1 identical over 11 bases. CDR3 length: 15 amino acids. Germline CDR1 reads SGHRS; CDR2 reads YFSETQ. J gave up 1 base and V 4 bases, and 4 bases lay outside the gene matches. For the CDR3, the DNA is TGCGCCAGCAGCCGCGGGACAGGGGGTTCCTACGAGCAGTACTTC. This codes for CASSRGTGGSYEQYF.

CDR3 coding DNA: TGTGCCAGCAGCTCCACAGGGGGCTTTGGCTACACCTTC. Translating gives CASSSTGGFGYTF. V gene TRBV6-6 combines with J gene TRBJ1-2; 9 bases match TRBD1. With 6 bases clipped from V and 7 bases from J, the junction kept 6 bases outside the gene matches. The germline V gene has CDR1 MNHNY and CDR2 SVGAGI (reference sequence). The CDR3 totals 13 residues.

The chain uses TRBV5-5 and TRBJ2-4, with D perhaps matching TRBD1 or TRBD2 (6 bases each). Deletions cut 3 bases from V and 0 bases from J, with 13 bases between. This CDR3 has 16 residues. Germline CDR1 and CDR2: SGHKS and YYEKEE (reference sequence). Here the CDR3 reads CASSSFRGLAKNIQYF. The CDR3 DNA is TGTGCCAGCAGCTCGTTCCGGGGGCTAGCCAAAAACATTCAGTACTTC.